This T cell receptor beta chain was sequenced in a study of T cells in Graves' hyperthyroidism and ophthalmopathy. About the study: Before any treatment, at initial diagnosis, peripheral blood was collected.

V lost 6 bases and J lost 3; bases outside the gene matches: 6. The CDR3 runs to 14 residues. CDR1 is MNHNS and CDR2 is SASEGT in the germline V gene. Template material for amplifying TCR beta CDR3 regions consisted of RNA transcripts. Primed by the HTBI set, a first-round RT-PCR was run on the TCR CDR3. TCRdb processed the multiplex PCR reads anew with MiXCR; each CDR3 protein has one entry. This sample yields 200,000 to 250,000 distinct CDR3 sequences, of which 15% to 20% are seen a single time; approximately 50% belongs to the top ten. The chain carries TRBV6-1 and TRBJ2-5, with 8 bases identical to TRBD2. This clonotype was obtained from a man over 45 with Graves' hyperthyroidism. Sequenced: blood. The CDR3 nucleotides are TGTGCCAGCAGGAGACTAGCGCGAGAAGAGACCCAGTACTTC. This sequence encodes CASRRLAREETQYF.